Listed below are T cell receptor beta chains from one sample, sequenced in a study of blood T cell repertoires in COVID-19. The table came from immunoSEQ multiplex PCR; TCRdb's copy has only in-frame clones and leaves some out. The profile covers over 200,000 clones, with roughly 85% appearing a single time and about 12% taken by the ten largest. Sequenced input: peripheral blood. These receptors came from a woman between 18 and 29 years old who had recovered from COVID-19. Both conserved end residues are trimmed from each CDR3. Each record gives: J gene, V gene, CDR3 protein.

J gene: TRBJ2-1
V gene: TRBV11-2
CDR3 protein: ASSSGTALYNEQF

J gene: TRBJ2-5
V gene: TRBV3-1/TRBV3-2
CDR3 protein: ASSRTTQETQY

J gene: TRBJ2-4
V gene: TRBV25-1
CDR3 protein: ASSGPGVAKNIQY

J gene: TRBJ2-7
V gene: TRBV29-1
CDR3 protein: SVGGTGPYEQY

J gene: TRBJ1-4
V gene: TRBV3-1/TRBV3-2
CDR3 protein: ASSRDRGAVEKLF

J gene: TRBJ2-5
V gene: TRBV30
CDR3 protein: AWSPGLAGVQETQY

J gene: TRBJ1-6
V gene: TRBV27
CDR3 protein: ASSPPRQTYNSPLH

J gene: TRBJ2-7
V gene: TRBV25-1
CDR3 protein: ASSSTRDRAQQY

J gene: TRBJ1-4
V gene: TRBV6-2/TRBV6-3
CDR3 protein: ASSFRGSATNEKLF

J gene: TRBJ2-3
V gene: TRBV30
CDR3 protein: AWSVLGQGKDTQY

J gene: TRBJ2-2
V gene: TRBV11-3
CDR3 protein: ASSLERLAGGPGTGELF

J gene: TRBJ2-6
V gene: TRBV4-2
CDR3 protein: ASSLTDSNSGANVLT

J gene: TRBJ2-1
V gene: TRBV2
CDR3 protein: ASELAAPYNEQF

J gene: TRBJ2-4
V gene: TRBV7-2
CDR3 protein: ASSFIWTTQNIQY

J gene: TRBJ2-3
V gene: TRBV20-1
CDR3 protein: SAVRGDTQY

J gene: TRBJ2-1
V gene: TRBV19
CDR3 protein: ASSERTGGVDEQF

J gene: TRBJ2-7
V gene: TRBV4-3
CDR3 protein: ASSQGTSGRYEQY

J gene: TRBJ2-1
V gene: TRBV11-2
CDR3 protein: ASSLVIGTGVDEQF

J gene: TRBJ2-7
V gene: TRBV5-6
CDR3 protein: ASSLGGQVDEQY

J gene: TRBJ1-6
V gene: TRBV5-4
CDR3 protein: ASSLDQINSPLH

J gene: TRBJ1-6
V gene: TRBV6-5
CDR3 protein: ASSFSPRGEGSPLH

J gene: TRBJ2-1
V gene: TRBV5-4
CDR3 protein: ASSLRGGNEQF

J gene: TRBJ1-6
V gene: TRBV9
CDR3 protein: ASSVEVSDSGNSPLH

J gene: TRBJ2-7
V gene: TRBV28
CDR3 protein: ASSRAGFGGYEQY

J gene: TRBJ1-5
V gene: TRBV21-1
CDR3 protein: ARGGRQTAFYSNQPQH

J gene: TRBJ2-5
V gene: TRBV30
CDR3 protein: AWSRRGNRETQY

J gene: TRBJ1-5
V gene: TRBV10-3
CDR3 protein: AISGQGADNQPQH

J gene: TRBJ1-1
V gene: TRBV11-2
CDR3 protein: ASSLGWDRVTMNTEAF

J gene: TRBJ2-3
V gene: TRBV6-2/TRBV6-3
CDR3 protein: ASSPGLPHLPSTDTQY

J gene: TRBJ2-7
V gene: TRBV11-2
CDR3 protein: ASSKTSVPYEQY

J gene: TRBJ2-1
V gene: TRBV7-2
CDR3 protein: ASSSPGLAGIMYEQF

J gene: TRBJ1-2
V gene: TRBV12-5
CDR3 protein: ASGLVPTDRLTANYGYT

J gene: TRBJ1-3
V gene: TRBV10-3
CDR3 protein: AISAQGALGNTIY

J gene: TRBJ1-4
V gene: TRBV7-9
CDR3 protein: ASSSTLTTNEKLF

J gene: TRBJ2-2
V gene: TRBV5-1
CDR3 protein: ASSPASGRASTGELF

J gene: TRBJ1-4
V gene: TRBV5-5
CDR3 protein: ASSLGAAGGEKLF

J gene: TRBJ2-1
V gene: TRBV19
CDR3 protein: ASSAQENSYNEQF

J gene: TRBJ1-4
V gene: TRBV6-5
CDR3 protein: ASTPGRDNEKLF

J gene: TRBJ2-7
V gene: TRBV29-1
CDR3 protein: SVESGEGLGYEQY

J gene: TRBJ2-2
V gene: TRBV7-2
CDR3 protein: ASSLLVSSAGELF

J gene: TRBJ1-6
V gene: TRBV11-2
CDR3 protein: ASSLVTGTANSPLH

J gene: TRBJ1-6
V gene: TRBV27
CDR3 protein: ASSPTSSSYNSPLH

J gene: TRBJ2-1
V gene: TRBV19
CDR3 protein: ASIAGPAAYNEQF

J gene: TRBJ2-7
V gene: TRBV15
CDR3 protein: ATSSFRQGMRYEQY

J gene: TRBJ1-5
V gene: TRBV21-1
CDR3 protein: ASSKDGLSNQPQH

J gene: TRBJ1-1
V gene: TRBV5-1
CDR3 protein: ASSLVRGNTEAF

J gene: TRBJ2-7
V gene: TRBV18
CDR3 protein: ASSPSRVAGGYHEQY

J gene: TRBJ2-2
V gene: TRBV7-2
CDR3 protein: ASSLVRNTGELF

J gene: TRBJ2-7
V gene: TRBV2
CDR3 protein: ASSEQLAGGIWYEQY

J gene: TRBJ1-4
V gene: TRBV7-2
CDR3 protein: ASSLEGGLGEKLF

J gene: TRBJ1-3
V gene: TRBV9
CDR3 protein: ASSLGHDSGNTIY

J gene: TRBJ2-5
V gene: TRBV6-5
CDR3 protein: ASTPTAGQETQY

J gene: TRBJ2-1
V gene: TRBV6-4
CDR3 protein: ASSDIGGANEQF

J gene: TRBJ2-5
V gene: TRBV7-4
CDR3 protein: ASSLVPAGVQETQY

J gene: TRBJ1-6
V gene: TRBV4-2
CDR3 protein: ASSQETGSNSPLH

J gene: TRBJ2-1
V gene: TRBV6-5
CDR3 protein: ASTDGGLGNEQF

J gene: TRBJ1-5
V gene: TRBV5-4
CDR3 protein: ASSPGGTNQPQH

J gene: TRBJ2-5
V gene: TRBV19
CDR3 protein: ASNTAAGRKETQY

J gene: TRBJ1-2
V gene: TRBV6-1
CDR3 protein: ASTEAPGQGDPHYGYT